The TCR beta chain described here comes from a study of T-cell memory formation after mild COVID-19 (dated by TCRdb to the early 2020s). For the study in its entirety: Most TCR sequence clusters were specific to one of the two donors. In two donors, T-cell clones that expanded and contracted after mild COVID-19 were tracked by sequencing TCRalpha and TCRbeta repertoires over time. The cohort was made up of two young adult volunteers, one female and one male, who were previously healthy.

Ficoll-Paque density gradient centrifugation was the method used to isolate PBMCs. This clonotype occurred many times. The antigen it recognizes is unknown. The sample holds no much larger clone one base away, and base qualities are not on file. The data were produced on an Illumina NovaSeq 6000. Using 5'RACE with constant-segment primers, TCRalpha and TCRbeta cDNA libraries were constructed, with sample barcodes and unique molecular identifiers added in the process. RNA was extracted from every sample with Trizol reagent. Library amplification was performed in two PCR steps, and a second sample barcode and Illumina TruSeq adapters were introduced in the second step. Sequencing of libraries was performed on an Illumina NovaSeq with 2 x 150 bp paired-end reads. Per the original workflow: The reads were demultiplexed and collapsed into UMI-guided consensus sequences using migec v1.2.7. Using mixcr v2.1.11, the UMI consensuses were aligned to TRA and TRB V and J templates and assembled into clonotypes. A clonotype was counted as expanded or contracted only if both edgeR and NoisET called the change significant, with noise models trained on biological replicates. For edgeR calls, the cutoffs were a false discovery rate-adjusted p below 0.01 and a log2 fold-change threshold of 1. As an exploratory analysis of dynamics, PCA with hierarchical clustering was applied to max-normalized trajectories of the 1000 most abundant clonotypes. Separately sequenced CD4+ and CD8+ repertoires were used to assign the CD4 or CD8 phenotype of responding clones. The public sequencing data were trimmed at Q25 with fastp and processed into clonotypes with MiXCR by TCRdb, which kept only in-frame beta chains. Rows with one shared CDR3 protein collapse into an entry with the most common genes and DNA. TCRdb, not the authors, supplied the V and J calls. In this sample the table shows some 120,000 distinct CDR3 sequences, over 15% of which occur a single time. The ten most abundant clones make up approximately 4.7% of the sample.

From cysteine to phenylalanine, the CDR3 is 14 amino acids long. CDR3 DNA only is kept here, 42 bases in frame from base 1. Clipping removes 4 bases from V and 5 bases from J, with 6 as the unmatched junction base count. CDR1 and CDR2 were assigned from the germline V gene (reference sequence) as SGHNT and YYREEE. Here is what the overall study found, with its caveats: Contracting CD4+ clones turned up mainly in the CM and EM memory subsets, whereas EMRA was where CD8+ clones were enriched. The study covered only a couple of mild cases, and larger cohorts including severe cases with pre-infection samples were considered necessary. Whether the second-wave clones peaking on day 37 were SARS-CoV-2 specific was not confirmed. From day 15 to 85, contracting clones showed balanced CD4/CD8 phenotypes, whereas a second wave of clones that expanded from day 15 to 37 leaned towards CD4+. Some responding clones were detected in pre-infection memory, suggesting pre-existing cross-reactive memory T cells joined the SARS-CoV-2 response.

The TCR was taken from a man in his late teens or twenties who had mild COVID-19 (a few samples of this study predate the infection). The sample titles of this study are shuffled in the database, so cell type and time point are left out; the donor was told from shared clones. The source material was PBMCs or a T cell subset sorted from them (not recorded which). The sequence joins TRBV5-4 to TRBJ2-5; TRBD1 fits 9 bases in the junction. Here is the DNA: TGTGCCAGCAGCCTACAGGGGGCTGGGGAGACCCAGTACTTC. Translation gives CASSLQGAGETQYF. Full variable domain (CDR3 extended with the reference TRBV5-4 and TRBJ2-5 proteins): ETGVTQSPTHLIKTRGQQVTLRCSSQSGHNTVSWYQQALGQGPQFIFQYYREEENGRGNFPPRFSGLQFPNYSSELNVNALELDDSALYLCASSLQGAGETQYFGPGTRLLVL.